The 30 T cell receptor beta chains in this list originate from one sample, sequenced in a study of regulatory T cells in long-lasting Graves disease. Combining iRepertoire HTBI primers with Arm-PCR of CDR3 regions, the authors built TCR beta libraries. Via MiXCR, TCRdb re-called the multiplex PCR reads, giving one row per CDR3 protein. This table has about 290,000 distinct CDR3 sequences, roughly a fifth appearing once. Noted time point: persistent/refractory GD, antithyroid drugs over 5 years with positive TRAb. PBMC-extracted RNA yielded the TCR library. The starting material was peripheral blood mononuclear cells (PBMCs), obtained when the disease was refractory, from a patient treated with antithyroid drugs. The receptor set was obtained from a female donor with Graves disease.

This chain uses TRBV19 with TRBJ1-1; D remains unclear. V lost 6 bases to trimming and J lost 7 bases, with 9 bases between them. The germline V gene encodes CDR1 LNHDA and CDR2 SQIVND (reference sequence). The CDR3 loop spans 11 amino acids. The CDR3 DNA is TGTGCCAGTAGCCGGACGAGTGAAGCTTTCTTT. It translates to CASSRTSEAFF. The complete variable domain, with remaining parts taken from reference TRBV19 and TRBJ1-1, reads DGGITQSPKYLFRKEGQNVTLSCEQNLNHDAMYWYRQDPGQGLRLIYYSQIVNDFQKGDIAEGYSVSREKKESFPLTVTSAQKNPTAFYLCASSRTSEAFFGQGTRLTVV.

The chain is built from TRBV20-1 and TRBJ2-1, with 9 bases fitting TRBD2. This CDR3 has 15 amino acids. J gave up 3 bases and V 6 bases, and 9 bases lay outside the gene matches. Germline V gives CDR1 DFQATT, CDR2 SNEGSKA (reference sequence). The chain's CDR3 is CSATYGLAYYNEQFF. DNA of the CDR3: TGCAGTGCAACCTACGGACTAGCGTACTACAATGAGCAGTTCTTC.

This clonotype was detected ten times or more. V is TRBV12-3 or TRBV12-4 and J is TRBJ2-7, with D possibly TRBD2 on 5 matching bases. V lost 2 bases, J lost 6 bases, and 11 bases lay in between. This CDR3 region has 13 residues. The CDR3 is CASSLLARVEQYF. Written as DNA, the CDR3 is TGTGCCAGCAGTTTACTAGCCCGTGTCGAGCAGTACTTC.

The rearrangement links TRBV7-9 to TRBJ1-2; D remains unclear. V shed 2 bases and J shed 2 bases, with 9 bases lying between them. This CDR3 contains 14 residues. Germline V gene sequence: CDR1 SEHNR, CDR2 FQNEAQ (reference sequence). Here the CDR3 DNA reads TGTGCCAGCAGCTTAAGTGCCGGAAACTATGGCTACACCTTC. This sequence encodes CASSLSAGNYGYTF.

This clonotype was detected a few times. The gene calls are TRBV29-1 and TRBJ2-7, with D uncertain. The germline gives CDR1 SQVTM, CDR2 ANQGSEA. The germline V and J ends were trimmed by 4 bases and 2 bases, with 9 bases remaining between them. The CDR3 covers 12 residues. CDR3 residues: CSVGDAAYEQYF. In nucleotides, the CDR3 is TGCAGCGTTGGAGACGCAGCCTACGAGCAGTACTTC.

This chain joins TRBV29-1 and TRBJ1-5; 8 bases align to TRBD1. J lost 7 bases, V lost 7 bases, and 9 bases had no gene match. The CDR3 extends over 13 amino acids. Germline V CDR1 and CDR2: SQVTM, ANQGSEA. As DNA, the CDR3 is TGCAGCGCCGGACAGGGATCGGGACAGCCCCAGCATTTT. Protein: CSAGQGSGQPQHF. Based on the CDR3 plus reference TRBV29-1 and TRBJ1-5, the full variable domain is SAVISQKPSRDICQRGTSLTIQCQVDSQVTMMFWYRQQPGQSLTLIATANQGSEATYESGFVIDKFPISRPNLTFSTLTVSNMSPEDSSIYLCSAGQGSGQPQHFGDGTRLSIL.

This clonotype came up a few times. The chain combines TRBV5-5 with TRBJ2-2; D unresolved. The CDR3 has 14 residues. The ends were cut back, 0 bases at V and 5 bases at J, with 8 bases in the middle. Looked up from germline, CDR1 is SGHKS and CDR2 is YYEKEE (reference sequence). The CDR3 region is CASSLALKTGELFF. The CDR3 coding sequence is TGTGCCAGCAGCTTGGCCTTGAAGACCGGGGAGCTGTTTTTT.

This clonotype was observed a handful of times. This chain links TRBV19 with TRBJ1-5, with a tentative D call TRBD1 (5 bases). The germline V and J ends were trimmed by 6 bases and 3 bases, with 12 bases remaining between them. Per the germline V gene, CDR1 is LNHDA and CDR2 is SQIVND (reference sequence). There are 14 residues in the CDR3. Written as DNA, the CDR3 is TGTGCCAGTAGCAGTGGGACTTACAATCAGCCCCAGCATTTT. This gives the protein CASSSGTYNQPQHF.

This rearrangement joins TRBV6-1 to TRBJ2-7; 8 nucleotides align to TRBD1. CDR1 and CDR2 from the germline V gene are MNHNS and SASEGT. The CDR3 has 16 residues. The V and J ends lost 5 bases and 0 bases, in that order; junction bases with no gene match: 9. The CDR3 is CASSTQDRGSSYEQYF. CDR3 in DNA: TGTGCCAGCAGTACCCAAGACAGGGGAAGCTCCTACGAGCAGTACTTC.

This chain links TRBV7-2 with TRBJ2-1; 9 bases agree with TRBD1. The germline gives CDR1 SGHTA, CDR2 FQGNSA. The ends lost 5 bases at V and 9 bases at J; junction bases unmatched: 11. The CDR3 runs 15 residues. The CDR3 DNA follows: TGTGCCAGCAGCCTCCGACAGGGGGAGTTTCGTGAGCAGTTCTTC. Amino acid sequence: CASSLRQGEFREQFF.

Concerning this clonotype itself: A much larger clone differs by one base, so this may be a read error. This rearrangement joins TRBV6-1 to TRBJ1-5, with D possibly TRBD1 on 5 matching bases. The CDR3 runs to 14 residues. Per germline, CDR1 MNHNS and CDR2 SASEGT. CDR3 region: CASTTGDSSQPQHF. CDR3 nucleotides: TGTGCCAGCACTACAGGTGATAGCAGTCAGCCCCAGCATTTT.

The CDR3 DNA is TGCAGTGCTAGAGATGAAGGGGGACGATTCTACGAGCAGTACTTC. Protein sequence: CSARDEGGRFYEQYF. The chain is built from TRBV20-1 and TRBJ2-7, with D maybe TRBD1 (6 bases). V lost 0 bases and J 3 bases, leaving 15 bases between the germline ends. The CDR3 runs to 15 residues. Per the germline V gene, CDR1 is DFQATT and CDR2 is SNEGSKA (reference sequence).

This clonotype was counted between two and nine times. V usage is TRBV19 and J usage is TRBJ1-1; tentatively, D is TRBD1 (5 bases). The CDR3 runs 16 residues. Germline CDR1 LNHDA, CDR2 SQIVND (reference sequence). Deletions cut 0 bases from V and 8 bases from J, with 19 bases between. The CDR3 protein is CASSIEPDSHWMEAFF. For the CDR3, the DNA is TGTGCCAGTAGTATAGAACCCGACAGCCATTGGATGGAAGCTTTCTTT. Supplemented by reference TRBV19 and TRBJ1-1, the full variable domain reads DGGITQSPKYLFRKEGQNVTLSCEQNLNHDAMYWYRQDPGQGLRLIYYSQIVNDFQKGDIAEGYSVSREKKESFPLTVTSAQKNPTAFYLCASSIEPDSHWMEAFFGQGTRLTVV.

The V and J genes are TRBV7-9 and TRBJ2-6; D unresolved. Trimming took off 5 bases at V and 2 bases at J, with 4 bases between the two ends. The CDR3 consists of 13 residues. Germline CDR1 SEHNR, CDR2 FQNEAQ (reference sequence). The CDR3 here is CASSVPGANVLTF. The CDR3 DNA reads as TGTGCCAGCAGCGTCCCTGGGGCCAACGTCCTGACTTTC.

This clonotype was seen many times. The chain combines TRBV12-3 or TRBV12-4 with TRBJ2-7, with D perhaps assigned TRBD1 or TRBD2 (5 bases each). V shed 3 bases and J shed 5 bases, with 11 bases lying between them. This CDR3 is 13 amino acids long. The CDR3 region has the DNA TGTGCCAGCAGTTTTGAGGGACCCAACGAGCAGTACTTC. It translates to CASSFEGPNEQYF.

This clonotype was observed a few times. The rearrangement uses TRBV10-3 and TRBJ2-7, with 8 bases fitting TRBD1. Germline CDR1 ENHRY, CDR2 SYGVKD. The V and J ends lost 4 bases and 5 bases, in that order; junction bases with no gene match: 10. The CDR3 contains 15 residues. CDR3 sequence: CAISGTGTGGHEQYF. For the CDR3, the DNA is TGTGCCATCAGTGGGACCGGGACAGGAGGGCACGAGCAGTACTTC.

Only a few counts were recorded for this clonotype. The V and J genes are TRBV6-5 and TRBJ1-1, with 7 nucleotides matching TRBD1. Germline V gene sequence: CDR1 MNHEY, CDR2 SVGAGI. V trimming: 1 base; J trimming: 3 bases; junction bases outside the gene matches: 14. The CDR3 extends over 18 amino acids. CDR3 DNA: TGTGCCAGCAGTTACTTGTCCCCGGCAGGGGGAGGGGACACTGAAGCTTTCTTT. Translating gives CASSYLSPAGGGDTEAFF.

V gene TRBV5-1 combines with J gene TRBJ1-4; TRBD1 aligns across 10 bases. The ends lost 4 bases at V and 7 bases at J; junction bases unmatched: 10. Per the germline V gene, CDR1 is SGHRS and CDR2 is YFSETQ. This CDR3 has 16 residues. The CDR3 spells CASSPGQGNFGEKLFF. Here the CDR3 DNA reads TGCGCCAGCAGCCCGGGACAGGGGAACTTTGGTGAAAAACTGTTTTTT.

Ten or more counts support this clonotype. Written as DNA, the CDR3 is TGTGCCACCAGCCCTCACCCCCGGGGGGGGAGTTACACCTACGAGCAGTACTTC. Its protein is CATSPHPRGGSYTYEQYF. The rearrangement links TRBV15 to TRBJ2-7; 8 bases are shared with TRBD2. CDR3 size: 18 residues. Germline lookup yields CDR1 LNHNV and CDR2 YYDKDF (reference sequence). V shed 5 bases and J 2 bases; nucleotides not matched to a gene: 17.

V gene TRBV3-1 combines with J gene TRBJ2-7; D is undetermined. Between the trimmed V and J ends, which lost 0 bases and 6 bases, there was a span of 21 bases. The CDR3 sequence is 17 residues long. CDR1 is LGHDT and CDR2 is YNNKEL in the germline V gene (reference sequence). CDR3 residues: CASSQDSDPGIGSEQYF. The DNA of the CDR3 is TGTGCCAGCAGCCAAGATAGTGATCCCGGCATAGGTAGCGAGCAGTACTTC.

This clonotype was seen many times. CDR3 sequence: CASSSGTSGSYEQYF. For the CDR3, the DNA is TGTGCCAGCAGCTCCGGGACTAGCGGCTCCTACGAGCAGTACTTC. The gene calls are TRBV6-1 and TRBJ2-7, with TRBD2 identical over 11 bases. Germline V gene sequence: CDR1 MNHNS, CDR2 SASEGT. The trim removed 6 bases at V and 0 bases at J, leaving 4 bases unmatched. The CDR3 runs to 15 residues.

The genes are TRBV4-3 and TRBJ1-2, with D possibly matching TRBD1 (5 bases). CDR1 and CDR2 (germline): LGHNA, YSLEER. Trimming removed 1 base from V and 3 bases from J, with 15 bases in between. The CDR3 runs 16 residues. The CDR3 DNA reads as TGCGCCAGCAGCCAAGCGTCCGTAGGGGTTTACTATGGCTACACCTTC. Protein sequence: CASSQASVGVYYGYTF.

This clonotype was found many times. CDR3 loop: CASSRGAGEQYF. The CDR3 coding sequence is TGTGCCAGCAGCCGCGGGGCAGGAGAGCAGTACTTC. The rearrangement uses TRBV28 and TRBJ2-7; possible D gene TRBD2, 6 bases. The CDR3 extends over 12 amino acids. CDR1 MDHEN and CDR2 SYDVKM come from the germline V gene. V was trimmed by 6 bases and J by 7 bases, leaving 13 bases between them.

As for this clonotype: A much bigger clone sits one base away, suggesting this may be a read error. The chain links TRBV28 to TRBJ2-4, with a tentative D call TRBD2 (5 bases). Between the trimmed V and J ends, which lost 4 bases and 9 bases, there was a span of 19 bases. Germline loops: CDR1 MDHEN, CDR2 SYDVKM. The CDR3 loop spans 15 amino acids. The CDR3 DNA reads TGTGCCAGCAGTTCTAGAACGACTACTACGTGCATTCAGTACTTC. It is translated as CASSSRTTTTCIQYF.

The chain has TRBV9 and TRBJ1-4; a possible D gene is TRBD1 (5 bases). Germline CDR1 reads SGDLS; CDR2 reads YYNGEE. V dropped 1 base and J dropped 7 bases, with 11 bases sitting between them. The CDR3 runs 14 residues. The CDR3 region is CASSVRGDGEKLFF. CDR3 DNA sequence: TGTGCCAGCAGCGTAAGGGGAGACGGTGAAAAACTGTTTTTT.

Many counts were recorded for this clonotype. The chain couples TRBV11-2 to TRBJ1-4; possibly TRBD1 for D (6 bases). The CDR3 contains 13 residues. The V and J ends lost 5 bases and 6 bases respectively, with 10 bases between them. Germline V gene data show CDR1 as SGHAT and CDR2 as FQNNGV. CDR3 region: CASSLYRDEKLFF. As DNA, the CDR3 is TGTGCCAGCAGCCTCTACAGGGATGAAAAACTGTTTTTT.

This clonotype appeared many times. The rearrangement joins TRBV3-1 to TRBJ2-7, with D possibly being TRBD2 (7 bases). The length of the CDR3 is 16 residues. CDR1 and CDR2 (germline): LGHDT, YNNKEL (reference sequence). V lost 4 bases and J lost 7, with 23 bases in between. DNA of the CDR3: TGTGCCAGCAGCCGACAACGGGACACCCCCGGGAGGGAGCAGTACTTC. Encoded protein: CASSRQRDTPGREQYF.

This clonotype was seen only a few times. V is TRBV18 and J is TRBJ2-2, with TRBD1 matching 7 bases. Trimming took 3 bases from V and 1 from J; bases not matched to a gene: 5. CDR3 length equals 16 residues. In germline, CDR1 is KGHSH, CDR2 LQKENI. The CDR3 here is CASSPSTGMNTGELFF. CDR3 nucleotide sequence: TGTGCCAGCTCACCTTCGACAGGGATGAACACCGGGGAGCTGTTTTTT.

In its sample, this clonotype was seen a few times. CDR3 residues: CAWMGAPGREGASPETQYF. DNA for the CDR3: TGTGCCTGGATGGGGGCCCCTGGGCGGGAGGGAGCATCGCCCGAGACCCAGTACTTC. The chain combines TRBV30 with TRBJ2-5; 9 positions agree with TRBD2. The junction had 23 bases not matched to a gene; V was cut back by 4 bases and J by 5 bases. Germline lookup yields CDR1 GTSNPN and CDR2 SVGIG (reference sequence). The CDR3 runs 19 residues.

This clonotype was seen ten or more times. The rearrangement uses TRBV12-3 or TRBV12-4 and TRBJ2-5; 7 bases line up with TRBD1. Losses at the gene ends were 10 bases for V and 3 bases for J; bases not matched to a gene: 8. The CDR3 contains 13 residues. CDR3 coding DNA: TGTGCCACCACCTCCGGACAGGAAGAGACCCAGTACTTC. Translating gives CATTSGQEETQYF.